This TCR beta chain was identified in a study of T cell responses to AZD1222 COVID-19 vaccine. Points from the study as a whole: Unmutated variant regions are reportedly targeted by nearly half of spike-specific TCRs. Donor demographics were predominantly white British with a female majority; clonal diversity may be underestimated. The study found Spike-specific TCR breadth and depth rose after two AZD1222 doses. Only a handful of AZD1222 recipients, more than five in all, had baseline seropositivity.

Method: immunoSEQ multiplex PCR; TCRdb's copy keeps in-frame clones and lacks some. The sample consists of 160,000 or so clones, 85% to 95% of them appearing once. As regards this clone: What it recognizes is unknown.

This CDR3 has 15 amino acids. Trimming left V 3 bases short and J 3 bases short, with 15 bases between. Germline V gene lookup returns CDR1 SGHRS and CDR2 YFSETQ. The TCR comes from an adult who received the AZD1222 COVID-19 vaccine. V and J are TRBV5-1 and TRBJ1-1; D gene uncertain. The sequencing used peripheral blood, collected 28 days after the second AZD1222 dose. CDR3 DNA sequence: TGCGCCAGCAGCTCCCCCAAGGGCATCGACACTGAAGCTTTCTTT. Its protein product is CASSSPKGIDTEAFF.